Below, 27 T cell receptor beta chains from the same sample are listed, as sequenced in a study of blood T cell repertoires in COVID-19. Assay: immunoSEQ multiplex PCR; the TCRdb copy retains only in-frame clones and omits some. The sample yields a few hundred thousand clones, roughly 84% seen once. Sequencing was carried out using PBMCs or T cells enriched from blood (not recorded which). These receptors were obtained from a man aged 45-65 years who had recovered from COVID-19.

V and J are TRBV6-4 and TRBJ2-7, with 7 bases that match TRBD1. Germline V gene data show CDR1 as MRHNA and CDR2 as SNTAGT. J lost 3 bases, V lost 6 bases, and 11 bases had no gene match. The CDR3 spans 15 residues. In nucleotides, the CDR3 is TGTGCCAGCAGGGGCACTTGGACAGGTGGCTACGAGCAGTACTTC. Protein sequence: CASRGTWTGGYEQYF.

This rearrangement joins TRBV18 to TRBJ2-3; TRBD1 aligns across 8 bases. The CDR3 length is 16 residues. The V gene end was trimmed by 5 bases and the J gene end by 2 bases; junction bases not matched to a gene: 9. Germline V gives CDR1 KGHSH, CDR2 LQKENI. The CDR3 reads CASSFADRGPTDTQYF. The CDR3 DNA reads as TGTGCCAGCTCATTTGCCGACAGGGGACCCACAGATACGCAGTATTTT.

This clone was observed a single time. This could be a read error, since a much larger clone is one nucleotide away. The chain uses TRBV5-5 and TRBJ2-7; 11 nucleotides match TRBD1. J was trimmed by 4 bases and V by 4 bases; bases with no gene match: 4. The CDR3 covers 14 residues. Germline-derived CDR1 and CDR2 are SGHKS and YYEKEE (reference sequence). CDR3 bases: TGTGCCAGCAGCCGGACAGGGGGCGAGTACGAGCAGTACTTC. Amino acids: CASSRTGGEYEQYF.

The chain joins TRBV7-8 to TRBJ1-1; 9 bases are a match to TRBD1. V was clipped by 4 bases and J by 3 bases; unmatched bases: 3. The CDR3 contains 14 residues. CDR1 is SGHVS, CDR2 FQNEAQ, per germline. In DNA form, the CDR3 reads TGTGCCAGCAGCTACTGGACAGGGGACACTGAAGCTTTCTTT. Protein sequence: CASSYWTGDTEAFF. Together with reference TRBV7-8 and TRBJ1-1, the CDR3 gives the full variable domain: GAGVSQSPRYKVAKRGQDVALRCDPISGHVSLFWYQQALGQGPEFLTYFQNEAQLDKSGLPSDRFFAERPEGSVSTLKIQRTQQEDSAVYLCASSYWTGDTEAFFGQGTRLTVV.

The V call is TRBV3-1 (or the pseudogene TRBV3-2), the J call TRBJ1-1; D is uncertain. Trimming cost V 4 bases and J 10 bases, with 13 bases left between them. The length of the CDR3 is 12 residues. Germline V gene sequence: CDR1 LGHDT, CDR2 YNNKEL (reference sequence). The CDR3 loop reads CASSRGERRAFF. The DNA for the CDR3 is TGTGCCAGCAGCCGCGGTGAGAGGAGAGCTTTCTTT.

The rearrangement links TRBV7-2 to TRBJ2-1, with 7 bases aligning to TRBD2. The CDR3 loop spans 16 amino acids. V trimming: 4 bases; J trimming: 6 bases; junction bases outside the gene matches: 12. CDR1 SGHTA and CDR2 FQGNSA come from the germline V gene. CDR3 coding DNA: TGTGCCAGCAGCTCCCGCCTCGGGGGGTTTGGCAATGAGCAGTTCTTC. Translation: CASSSRLGGFGNEQFF. Looking up the rest from reference TRBV7-2 and TRBJ2-1 gives the full variable domain: GAGVSQSPSNKVTEKGKDVELRCDPISGHTALYWYRQSLGQGLEFLIYFQGNSAPDKSGLPSDRFSAERTGGSVSTLTIQRTQQEDSAVYLCASSSRLGGFGNEQFFGPGTRLTVL.

This clone was detected only a few times. The chain carries TRBV5-1 and TRBJ2-1; maybe TRBD1 (6 bases). Trimming cost V 4 bases and J 5 bases, with 19 bases left between them. The CDR3 extends over 16 amino acids. Germline lookup yields CDR1 SGHRS and CDR2 YFSETQ. The DNA for the CDR3 is TGCGCCAGCAGCCGCCGGTGGACAGCGAAGAACAATGAGCAGTTCTTC. This codes for CASSRRWTAKNNEQFF.

This clone showed up just once. V and J are TRBV4-3 and TRBJ2-1, with TRBD2 as a possible D gene (5 bases). Per germline, CDR1 LGHNA and CDR2 YSLEER. V was pared by 3 bases and J by 5 bases, with 14 bases between. The CDR3 has 15 amino acids. The CDR3 DNA sequence: TGCGCCAGCAGCCACCTAGCAAGGGTCGACAATGAGCAGTTCTTC. Translation gives CASSHLARVDNEQFF.

This chain uses TRBV5-6 with TRBJ1-2, with D possibly TRBD1 on 6 matching bases. This CDR3 spans 15 amino acids. Germline CDR1 and CDR2: SGHDT and YYEEEE. V lost 6 bases to trimming and J lost 4 bases, with 19 bases between them. The DNA of the CDR3 is TGTGCCAGCACCCTATGGGCAGGGGCGTTCTATGGCTACACCTTC. Encoded protein: CASTLWAGAFYGYTF.

The chain employs TRBV19 and TRBJ1-5, with no clear D. The CDR3 has 11 residues. V was trimmed by 2 bases and J by 9 bases, leaving 5 bases between them. Germline values: CDR1 LNHDA, CDR2 SQIVND (reference sequence). The CDR3 loop is CASSISGPQHF. The CDR3 DNA is TGTGCCAGTAGTATATCAGGGCCCCAGCATTTT.

This chain connects TRBV2 to TRBJ1-5; 7 bases map to TRBD1. CDR1 and CDR2 from the germline V gene are SNHLY and FYNNEI. J was trimmed by 4 bases and V by 6 bases; bases with no gene match: 3. The CDR3 contains 13 residues. The CDR3 DNA is TGTGCCAGCAGCGGGACAGAAAATCAGCCCCAGCATTTT. Its protein product is CASSGTENQPQHF.

This clone was detected only a few times. V usage is TRBV6-5 and J usage is TRBJ1-6; 8 nucleotides line up with TRBD1. Looked up from germline, CDR1 is MNHEY and CDR2 is SVGAGI. CDR3 size: 14 residues. Trimming cost V 7 bases and J 10 bases; bases outside gene matches: 9. The DNA of the CDR3 is TGTGCCAGCAATAAGGGACAGGCGGGGTCACCCCTCCACTTT. Translation: CASNKGQAGSPLHF.

The rearrangement joins TRBV18 to TRBJ1-2, with 8 positions matching TRBD1. There are 17 residues in the CDR3. Germline CDR1 reads KGHSH; CDR2 reads LQKENI. V gave up 2 bases and J gave up 7 bases; unmatched junction bases: 15. CDR3: CASSPFGTGSKGGGYTF. CDR3 in DNA: TGTGCCAGCTCACCATTTGGGACAGGTTCAAAAGGAGGTGGCTACACCTTC. The full variable domain, completed using reference TRBV18 and TRBJ1-2, is NAGVMQNPRHLVRRRGQEARLRCSPMKGHSHVYWYRQLPEEGLKFMVYLQKENIIDESGMPKERFSAEFPKEGPSILRIQQVVRGDSAAYFCASSPFGTGSKGGGYTFGSGTRLTVV.

In its sample, this clone was seen a few times. V and J are TRBV5-1 and TRBJ1-2; D is undetermined. V was cut by 6 bases and J by 2 bases, with 14 bases left in between. The germline V gene has CDR1 SGHRS and CDR2 YFSETQ. This CDR3 is built from 14 residues. CDR3 DNA sequence: TGCGCCAGCACGGGCGGGATGGGCAACTATGGCTACACCTTC. This codes for CASTGGMGNYGYTF.

The gene calls are TRBV18 and TRBJ1-1; D ambiguous. This CDR3 is built from 14 residues. The V gene lost 6 bases and the J gene lost 2 bases, with 13 bases spanning the gap. Germline CDR1 KGHSH, CDR2 LQKENI. The CDR3 DNA follows: TGTGCCAGCTCTTCTTGGCGACAAAACACTGAAGCTTTCTTT. It yields the protein CASSSWRQNTEAFF. Full variable domain (rest looked up from reference TRBV18 and TRBJ1-1): NAGVMQNPRHLVRRRGQEARLRCSPMKGHSHVYWYRQLPEEGLKFMVYLQKENIIDESGMPKERFSAEFPKEGPSILRIQQVVRGDSAAYFCASSSWRQNTEAFFGQGTRLTVV.

V gene TRBV24-1 combines with J gene TRBJ2-1; the match to TRBD1 covers 8 bases. This CDR3 comprises 15 residues. The germline CDR1 and CDR2 sequences are KGHDR and SFDVKD. Trimming cost V 4 bases and J 1 base; bases outside gene matches: 2. The CDR3 region has the DNA TGTGCCACCAGTGACGACAGGGGTTCCTACAATGAGCAGTTCTTC. Residues: CATSDDRGSYNEQFF.

J is TRBJ1-2 and V is TRBV29-1, with D possibly being TRBD1 (5 bases). The germline gives CDR1 SQVTM, CDR2 ANQGSEA. V dropped 6 bases and J dropped 2 bases, with 13 bases sitting between them. The CDR3 has 13 residues. The CDR3, as DNA: TGCAGCGTGTCGACAGATTTCAACTATGGCTACACCTTC. It encodes CSVSTDFNYGYTF.

The chain uses TRBV21-1 and TRBJ2-5; TRBD2 is the table's D call, not checked against the DNA. TRBV21-1 is a known pseudogene. This CDR3 region has 16 residues. The CDR3 DNA is TGTGCCAGCAGCCCCCATCCGGCGGCCGACCAAGAGACCCAGTACTTC. The encoded protein is CASSPHPAADQETQYF.

This clone was counted only a few times. V gene TRBV6-5 combines with J gene TRBJ2-7, with D possibly matching TRBD1 (6 bases). The CDR3 covers 13 residues. V was pared by 2 bases and J by 6 bases, with 11 bases between. Germline CDR1 MNHEY, CDR2 SVGAGI. The CDR3 loop is CASSYLGHTEQYF. The DNA for the CDR3 is TGTGCCAGCAGTTACCTGGGACATACCGAGCAGTACTTC.

The chain employs TRBV6-5 and TRBJ1-1; D might be TRBD1 (6 bases). Germline assignment: CDR1 MNHEY and CDR2 SVGAGI. The CDR3 has 15 amino acids. The V end lost 6 bases, the J end lost 4 bases, and 18 bases lay between the germline ends. CDR3 sequence reads: CASRNLGGGSTEAFF. In DNA, the CDR3 is TGTGCCAGCAGGAACCTAGGGGGTGGGAGCACTGAAGCTTTCTTT.

This chain connects TRBV3-1 (or the pseudogene TRBV3-2) to TRBJ1-2; 9 bases are a match to TRBD1. This CDR3 has 16 residues. J gave up 2 bases and V 0 bases, and 4 bases lay outside the gene matches. Germline lookup yields CDR1 LGHDT and CDR2 YNNKEL (reference sequence). As DNA, the CDR3 is TGTGCCAGCAGCCAAGAATGGGGACAGGGAAACTATGGCTACACCTTC. Translating gives CASSQEWGQGNYGYTF.

The rearrangement links TRBV15 to TRBJ1-5; a possible D gene is TRBD1 (6 bases). Trimming pared 0 bases from V and 8 bases from J, leaving 14 bases between. This CDR3 has 15 amino acids. Germline-derived CDR1 and CDR2 are LNHNV and YYDKDF (reference sequence). CDR3 sequence reads: CATSRDWRGGEPQHF. The CDR3 bases are TGTGCCACCAGCAGAGATTGGAGGGGGGGCGAGCCCCAGCATTTT.

The rearrangement links TRBV5-1 to TRBJ2-7, with 8 bases matching TRBD2. Germline loops: CDR1 SGHRS, CDR2 YFSETQ. The V segment lost 5 bases and the J segment 6 bases; nucleotides outside the gene matches: 13. The CDR3 sequence is 15 residues long. CDR3 sequence: CASRIVGRAEGEQYF. In nucleotides, the CDR3 is TGCGCCAGCAGGATTGTCGGGAGGGCTGAAGGCGAGCAGTACTTC.

As concerns this clone: The junction does not match germline at one end; this may be a read error. This chain uses TRBV7-7 with TRBJ2-2; D is unresolved. The germline V gene encodes CDR1 SSHAT and CDR2 FNYEAQ (reference sequence). This CDR3 has 13 amino acids. In DNA, the CDR3 is TGTGCTAGCAGCCCCCGTCGTTCCGGGGAGCTGTTTTTT. Protein product: CASSPRRSGELFF.

This clone was counted only a few times. This rearrangement joins TRBV5-1 to TRBJ2-2; 10 nucleotides align to TRBD2. Germline trimming cut 8 bases from V and 2 bases from J; bases unmatched to any gene: 3. This CDR3 has 14 residues. Per germline, CDR1 SGHRS and CDR2 YFSETQ. CDR3: CASRLAGNTGELFF. CDR3 coding DNA: TGCGCCAGTCGACTAGCGGGCAACACCGGGGAGCTGTTTTTT.

The chain carries TRBV11-2 and TRBJ1-1, with D hard to call. The CDR3 contains 16 residues. CDR1 is SGHAT and CDR2 is FQNNGV in the germline V gene. V lost 3 bases and J 14 bases, leaving 28 bases between the germline ends. The CDR3 reads CASSFLSGGYGLEGFF. CDR3 bases: TGTGCCAGCAGCTTCCTATCAGGAGGCTACGGGCTAGAGGGCTTCTTT. Looking up the rest from reference TRBV11-2 and TRBJ1-1 gives the full variable domain: EAGVAQSPRYKIIEKRQSVAFWCNPISGHATLYWYQQILGQGPKLLIQFQNNGVVDDSQLPKDRFSAERLKGVDSTLKIQPAKLEDSAVYLCASSFLSGGYGLEGFFGQGTRLTVV.

The chain recombines TRBV7-9 with TRBJ2-5, with 10 positions matching TRBD2. The CDR3 has 13 residues. The germline CDR1 and CDR2 sequences are SEHNR and FQNEAQ (reference sequence). With 5 bases clipped from V and 5 bases from J, the junction kept 2 bases outside the gene matches. As DNA, the CDR3 is TGTGCCAGCAGCAAGACTAGCGGGGAGACCCAGTACTTC. It yields the protein CASSKTSGETQYF.